One T cell receptor (beta chain) is described in this entry. This sample stems from a study of blood T cell repertoires in COVID-19. About the study: Both acute and convalescent COVID-19 samples were obtained from the United States, Italy and Spain. In each case, the material was cDNA or gDNA derived from T cells, B-cell-depleted T cells, or PBMCs.

In germline, CDR1 is MNHNS, CDR2 SASEGT. The V end was cut by 1 base, the J end by 0 bases, with 7 bases between. The CDR3 loop spans 14 amino acids. Using immunoSEQ multiplex PCR, the repertoire was profiled, and TCRdb retains in-frame clones only, with some absent. The data hold roughly 48,000 clones, with approximately 88% observed a single time. V usage is TRBV6-1 and J usage is TRBJ2-7, with D unclear. The sequencing sample was made of peripheral blood. The source of this sequence is a man in his 70s with acute or convalescent COVID-19. CDR3: CASSEVRNSYEQYF. The CDR3 bases are TGTGCCAGCAGTGAAGTGAGAAACTCCTACGAGCAGTACTTC.